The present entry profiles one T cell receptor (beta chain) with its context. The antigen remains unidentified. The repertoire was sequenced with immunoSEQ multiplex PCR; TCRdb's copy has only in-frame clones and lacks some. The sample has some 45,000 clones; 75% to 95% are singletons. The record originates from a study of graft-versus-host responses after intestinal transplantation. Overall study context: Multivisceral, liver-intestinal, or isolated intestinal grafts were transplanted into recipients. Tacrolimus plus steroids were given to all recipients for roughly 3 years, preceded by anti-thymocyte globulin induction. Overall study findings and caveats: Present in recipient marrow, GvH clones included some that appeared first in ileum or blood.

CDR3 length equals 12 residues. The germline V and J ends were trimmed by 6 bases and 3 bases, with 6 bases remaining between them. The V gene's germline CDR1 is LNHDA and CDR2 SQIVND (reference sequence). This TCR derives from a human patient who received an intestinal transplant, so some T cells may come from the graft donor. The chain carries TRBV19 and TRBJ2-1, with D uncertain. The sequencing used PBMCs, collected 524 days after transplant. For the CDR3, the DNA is TGTGCCAGTAGCGACGACTACAATGAGCAGTTCTTC. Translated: CASSDDYNEQFF.